This T cell receptor beta chain derives from a study of cytomegalovirus exposure and HLA in healthy donors. Study conclusions and caveats: An ancestry cluster, one associated with Asian ancestry, reportedly showed fewer N-insertions than the approximately 660-donor mean in a later analysis.

Concerning this clone: Its antigen is undetermined.

In the PCR, 60 Vbeta and 13 Jbeta primers were used. Only in-frame clones appear in the TCRdb table, and some are missing; sequencing was by immunoSEQ multiplex PCR. This repertoire comprises tens of thousands of clones; its ten largest clones make up 1.7%. The receptor's source is a woman in her thirties in good health and CMV-seronegative. The sequenced sample consisted of PBMCs.

CDR3 nucleotides: TGTGCCAGCAATCAAGACAGGGCAGGCTACACCTTC. Translated: CASNQDRAGYTF. The chain is built from TRBV2 and TRBJ1-2; 7 nucleotides line up with TRBD1. The ends lost 7 bases at V and 8 bases at J; junction bases unmatched: 7. There are 12 residues in the CDR3. CDR1 and CDR2 (germline): SNHLY, FYNNEI. Together with reference TRBV2 and TRBJ1-2, the CDR3 gives the full variable domain: EPEVTQTPSHQVTQMGQEVILRCVPISNHLYFYWYRQILGQKVEFLVSFYNNEISEKSEIFDDQFSVERPDGSNFTLKIRSTKLEDSAMYFCASNQDRAGYTFGSGTRLTVV.